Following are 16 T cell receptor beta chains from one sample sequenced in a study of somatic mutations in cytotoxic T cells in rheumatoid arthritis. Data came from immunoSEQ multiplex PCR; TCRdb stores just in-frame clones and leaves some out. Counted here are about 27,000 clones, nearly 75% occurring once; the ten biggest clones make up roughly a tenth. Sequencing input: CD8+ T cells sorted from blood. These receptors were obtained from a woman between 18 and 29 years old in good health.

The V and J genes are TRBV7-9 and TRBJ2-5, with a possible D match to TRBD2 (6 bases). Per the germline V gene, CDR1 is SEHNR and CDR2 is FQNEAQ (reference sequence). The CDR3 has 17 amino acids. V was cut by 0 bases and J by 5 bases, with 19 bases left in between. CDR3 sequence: CASSLAPGVALGETQYF. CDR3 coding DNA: TGTGCCAGCAGCTTAGCACCGGGAGTCGCCCTAGGGGAGACCCAGTACTTC.

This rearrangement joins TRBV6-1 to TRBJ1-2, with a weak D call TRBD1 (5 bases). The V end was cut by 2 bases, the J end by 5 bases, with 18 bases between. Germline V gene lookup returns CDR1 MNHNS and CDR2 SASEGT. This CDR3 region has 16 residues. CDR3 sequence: CASSEWRGSYLYGYTF. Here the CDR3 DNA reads TGTGCCAGCAGTGAATGGAGGGGATCTTACTTATATGGCTACACCTTC.

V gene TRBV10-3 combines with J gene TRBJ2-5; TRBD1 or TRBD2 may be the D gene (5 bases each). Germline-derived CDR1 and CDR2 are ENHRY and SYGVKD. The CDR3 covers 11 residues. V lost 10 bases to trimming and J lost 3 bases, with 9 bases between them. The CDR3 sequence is CATMGEETQYF. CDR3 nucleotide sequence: TGTGCCACCATGGGGGAAGAGACCCAGTACTTC.

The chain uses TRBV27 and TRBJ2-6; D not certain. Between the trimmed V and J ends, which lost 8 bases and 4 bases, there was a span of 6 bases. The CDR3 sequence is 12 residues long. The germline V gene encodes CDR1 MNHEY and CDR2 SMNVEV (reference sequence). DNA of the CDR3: TGTGCCAGCGGATGGGGGGCCAACGTCCTGACTTTC. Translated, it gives CASGWGANVLTF.

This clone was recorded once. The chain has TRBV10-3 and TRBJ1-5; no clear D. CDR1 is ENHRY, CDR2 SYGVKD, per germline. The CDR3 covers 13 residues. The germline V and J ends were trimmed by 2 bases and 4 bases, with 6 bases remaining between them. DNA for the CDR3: TGTGCCATCAGTGAGGGGTATAATCAGCCCCAGCATTTT. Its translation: CAISEGYNQPQHF.

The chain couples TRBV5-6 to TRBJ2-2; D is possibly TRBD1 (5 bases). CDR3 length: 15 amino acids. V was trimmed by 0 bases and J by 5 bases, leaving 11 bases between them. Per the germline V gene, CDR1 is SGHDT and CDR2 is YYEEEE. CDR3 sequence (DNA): TGTGCCAGCAGCTTGGGGCAGGGTGGAACCGGGGAGCTGTTTTTT. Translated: CASSLGQGGTGELFF.

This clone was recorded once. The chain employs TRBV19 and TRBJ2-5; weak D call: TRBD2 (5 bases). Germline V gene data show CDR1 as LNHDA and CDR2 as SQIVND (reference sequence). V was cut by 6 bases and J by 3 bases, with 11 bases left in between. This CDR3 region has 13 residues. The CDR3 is CASSPGFEETQYF. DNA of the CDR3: TGTGCCAGTAGCCCGGGATTTGAAGAGACCCAGTACTTC.

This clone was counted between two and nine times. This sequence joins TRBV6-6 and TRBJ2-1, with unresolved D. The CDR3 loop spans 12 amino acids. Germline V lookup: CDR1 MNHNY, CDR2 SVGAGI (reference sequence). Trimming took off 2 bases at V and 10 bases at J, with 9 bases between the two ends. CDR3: CASSYDGVEQFF. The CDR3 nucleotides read TGTGCCAGCAGTTACGATGGGGTGGAGCAGTTCTTC.

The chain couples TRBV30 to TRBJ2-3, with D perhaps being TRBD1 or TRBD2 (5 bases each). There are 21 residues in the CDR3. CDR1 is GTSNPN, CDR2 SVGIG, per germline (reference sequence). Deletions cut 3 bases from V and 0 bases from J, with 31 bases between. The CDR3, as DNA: TGTGCCTGGAGGACGGAGGCCCCGGAACAGGACGGTACCACTAGCACAGATACGCAGTATTTT. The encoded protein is CAWRTEAPEQDGTTSTDTQYF.

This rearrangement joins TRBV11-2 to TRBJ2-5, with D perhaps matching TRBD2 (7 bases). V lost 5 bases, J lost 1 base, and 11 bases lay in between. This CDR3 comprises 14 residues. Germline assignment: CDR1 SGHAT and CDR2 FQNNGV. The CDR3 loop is CASSPRGGQETQYF. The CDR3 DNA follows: TGTGCCAGCAGCCCGAGGGGGGGCCAAGAGACCCAGTACTTC.

The CDR3 protein is CASSPRTGPNYGYTF. DNA of the CDR3: TGTGCCAGCAGCCCGCGGACAGGCCCTAACTATGGCTACACCTTC. The chain couples TRBV7-9 to TRBJ1-2; the match to TRBD1 covers 7 bases. The CDR3 sequence is 15 residues long. V dropped 5 bases and J dropped 0; count of bases not matched to a gene: 6. The germline V gene encodes CDR1 SEHNR and CDR2 FQNEAQ (reference sequence).

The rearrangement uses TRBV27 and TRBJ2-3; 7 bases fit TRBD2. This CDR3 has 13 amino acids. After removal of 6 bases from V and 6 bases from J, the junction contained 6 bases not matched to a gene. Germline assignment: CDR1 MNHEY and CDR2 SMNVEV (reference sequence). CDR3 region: CASSRGVQDTQYF. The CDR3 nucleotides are TGTGCCAGCAGCCGGGGGGTTCAGGATACGCAGTATTTT.

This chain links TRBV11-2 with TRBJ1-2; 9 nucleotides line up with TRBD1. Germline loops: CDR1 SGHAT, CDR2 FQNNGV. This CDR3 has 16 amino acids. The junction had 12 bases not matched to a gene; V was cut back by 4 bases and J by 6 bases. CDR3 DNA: TGTGCCAGCAGCTCCCGGGACAGGGAGGTTTTGGATGGCTACACCTTC. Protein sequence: CASSSRDREVLDGYTF.

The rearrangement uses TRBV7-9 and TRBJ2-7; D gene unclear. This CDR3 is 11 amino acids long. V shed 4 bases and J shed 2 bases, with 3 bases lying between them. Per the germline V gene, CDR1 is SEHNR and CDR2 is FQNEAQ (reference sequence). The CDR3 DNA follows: TGTGCCAGCAGCTCCACCTACGAGCAGTACTTC. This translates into CASSSTYEQYF.

The CDR3 DNA reads as TGTGCCAGTAGTACCTCCTCTAGGGAGGGAGAGACCCAGTACTTC. This codes for CASSTSSREGETQYF. J is TRBJ2-5 and V is TRBV19; TRBD2 agrees at 7 bases. There are 15 residues in the CDR3. Germline V CDR1 and CDR2: LNHDA, SQIVND (reference sequence). Trimming took 4 bases from V and 4 from J; bases not matched to a gene: 9. The whole variable domain, filled in from reference TRBV19 and TRBJ2-5, reads DGGITQSPKYLFRKEGQNVTLSCEQNLNHDAMYWYRQDPGQGLRLIYYSQIVNDFQKGDIAEGYSVSREKKESFPLTVTSAQKNPTAFYLCASSTSSREGETQYFGPGTRLLVL.

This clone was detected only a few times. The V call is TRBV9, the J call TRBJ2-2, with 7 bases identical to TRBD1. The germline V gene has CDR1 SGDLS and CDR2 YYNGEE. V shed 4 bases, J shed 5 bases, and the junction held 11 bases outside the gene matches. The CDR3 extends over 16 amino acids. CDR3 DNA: TGTGCCAGCAGCTTCCCCCAGGGACAGAGGACCGGGGAGCTGTTTTTT. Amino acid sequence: CASSFPQGQRTGELFF.